This record covers a single TCR beta chain. The data stem from a study of blood T cell repertoires in COVID-19. Recruitment covered about 25 US areas and drew participants whose ages spanned roughly 18 to 100 years. It was within 2 weeks before study entry that exposed participants met a COVID-19 case. Original processing methods: Estimated nucleated cell counts came from reference gene primer amplification. The method was immunoSEQ multiplex PCR; TCRdb's version includes in-frame clones alone and lacks a portion of them. Clonal size and the V and J genes are those of that table, whereas D and trimming came from the DNA. This repertoire shows more than 150,000 clones, around 80% found once; its top ten account for about 15%. Germline-derived CDR1 and CDR2 are MNHNS and SASEGT. CDR3 length equals 13 residues. V trimming: 7 bases; J trimming: 6 bases; junction bases outside the gene matches: 7.

The sequence derives from a man aged 60 to 75 who had been exposed to COVID-19. This chain joins TRBV6-1 and TRBJ2-7, with 9 positions matching TRBD1. Sequenced: PBMCs or T cells enriched from blood (not recorded which). CDR3 sequence (DNA): TGTGCCAGCAAACCGGGACAGGGTTCCGAGCAGTACTTC. Amino acid sequence: CASKPGQGSEQYF.